The T cell receptor beta chain described here comes from a study of T-cell memory formation after mild COVID-19. Trimming pared 4 bases from V and 7 bases from J, leaving 8 bases between. The CDR3 is made up of 12 amino acids. Germline V gene lookup returns CDR1 MNHEY and CDR2 SVGAGI. TCRdb called the 5' RACE reads again in MiXCR, with one record for every CDR3 protein. The sample has hundreds of thousands of distinct CDR3 sequences, around 15% seen once; the top ten hold roughly 25%. V is TRBV6-5 and J is TRBJ1-5, with a tentative D call TRBD1 (5 bases). Source material: PBMCs or a T cell subset sorted from them (not recorded which). This receptor was obtained from a man aged 18 to 30 who had mild COVID-19 (a few samples of this study predate the infection). Cell type and time point are not known. The CDR3 here is CASSSGLQPQHF. For the CDR3, the DNA is TGTGCCAGCAGTTCAGGGTTGCAGCCCCAGCATTTT.